A single sample is the source of the 28 T cell receptor beta chains below, sequenced in a study of shared clonotypes between healthy human individuals. Repertoires were generated with immunoSEQ multiplex PCR, while TCRdb's copy carries only in-frame clones and drops some. The table has approximately 330,000 clones, 73% seen once. The sequenced sample consisted of memory CD4+ T cells sorted from blood. Subset: CD45RA-negative fraction. The receptor set was obtained from a man aged 25-45 years in good health.

The chain joins TRBV19 to TRBJ1-5, with 8 bases fitting TRBD1. The V gene's germline CDR1 is LNHDA and CDR2 SQIVND (reference sequence). This CDR3 has 15 amino acids. Unmatched junction bases numbered 8, after V lost 10 bases and J lost 0 bases. CDR3 in amino acids: CATQFDRGSNQPQHF. Written as DNA, the CDR3 is TGTGCCACCCAATTTGACAGGGGTAGCAATCAGCCCCAGCATTTT. The whole variable domain, filled in from reference TRBV19 and TRBJ1-5, reads DGGITQSPKYLFRKEGQNVTLSCEQNLNHDAMYWYRQDPGQGLRLIYYSQIVNDFQKGDIAEGYSVSREKKESFPLTVTSAQKNPTAFYLCATQFDRGSNQPQHFGDGTRLSIL.

This clone was seen more than once but under ten times. The chain uses TRBV15 and TRBJ2-3, with a tentative D call TRBD2 (5 bases). CDR1 and CDR2 (germline): LNHNV, YYDKDF (reference sequence). The CDR3 extends over 14 amino acids. V lost 4 bases and J 3 bases, leaving 11 bases between the germline ends. The CDR3 DNA is TGTGCCACCAGCATTTCAGCGGCGACAGATACGCAGTATTTT. Amino acids: CATSISAATDTQYF.

Notes on this clone: This sequence may be a read error, since a much larger clone differs from it by one base. The rearrangement uses TRBV5-6 and TRBJ2-2; 9 bases are a match to TRBD2. This CDR3 is built from 15 residues. With 4 bases clipped from V and 12 bases from J, the junction kept 13 bases outside the gene matches. CDR1 SGHDT and CDR2 YYEEEE come from the germline V gene. The CDR3 DNA follows: TGTGCCAGCAGCGATGGGTTAGCGGGAGATCAGAAGCTGTTTTTT. This sequence encodes CASSDGLAGDQKLFF.

A few counts support this clone. This may arise from a read error, as a much more abundant clone is one base away. The chain has TRBV28 and TRBJ2-7; D is uncertain. Per the germline V gene, CDR1 is MDHEN and CDR2 is SYDVKM. The CDR3 is 11 amino acids. Trimming stripped 4 bases from V and 3 bases from J, with 4 bases between. The chain's CDR3 is CASSSRYEQYF. The CDR3 bases are TGTGCCAGCAGTTCCCGCTACGAGCAGTACTTC. The full variable domain, its missing parts supplied by reference TRBV28 and TRBJ2-7, is DVKVTQSSRYLVKRTGEKVFLECVQDMDHENMFWYRQDPGLGLRLIYFSYDVKMKEKGDIPEGYSVSREKKERFSLILESASTNQTSMYLCASSSRYEQYFGPGTRLTVT.

In this sample, this clone turned up a few times. The chain is built from TRBV6-6 and TRBJ1-2, with a weak D call TRBD1 (5 bases). The CDR3 extends over 14 amino acids. From germline, CDR1 is MNHNY and CDR2 SVGAGI (reference sequence). Trimming took off 5 bases at V and 0 bases at J, with 10 bases between the two ends. This chain's CDR3 is CASSNTGSNYGYTF. As DNA, the CDR3 is TGTGCCAGCAGTAATACAGGTTCTAACTATGGCTACACCTTC.

The chain uses TRBV29-1 and TRBJ2-2; tentative D call: TRBD1 (6 bases). The CDR3 is 14 amino acids. Germline V CDR1 and CDR2: SQVTM, ANQGSEA. Trimming stripped 5 bases from V and 0 bases from J, with 10 bases between. CDR3: CSVLRGTNTGELFF. The CDR3 nucleotides are TGCAGCGTTTTGAGGGGGACGAACACCGGGGAGCTGTTTTTT.

The chain joins TRBV27 to TRBJ1-5; D call uncertain. The V gene lost 3 bases and the J gene lost 0 bases, with 9 bases spanning the gap. Germline CDR1 and CDR2: MNHEY and SMNVEV (reference sequence). This CDR3 comprises 15 residues. CDR3 nucleotide sequence: TGTGCCAGCAGTTTTGGAAGGAATAGCAATCAGCCCCAGCATTTT. Amino acid sequence: CASSFGRNSNQPQHF.

The CDR3 reads CASSPGQANTGELFF. The CDR3 DNA follows: TGTGCCAGCAGCCCCGGACAGGCGAACACCGGGGAGCTGTTTTTT. This chain joins TRBV6-5 and TRBJ2-2, with 7 bases aligning to TRBD1. The length of the CDR3 is 15 residues. Unmatched junction bases numbered 4, after V lost 6 bases and J lost 0 bases. CDR1 MNHEY and CDR2 SVGAGI come from the germline V gene.

The V call is TRBV2, the J call TRBJ2-5, with D possibly matching TRBD1 (5 bases). CDR1 and CDR2 (germline): SNHLY, FYNNEI. The CDR3 runs to 12 residues. With 6 bases removed from V and 4 bases from J, the gap between germline ends came to 9 bases. The CDR3 DNA sequence: TGTGCCAGCAGGGGGCAGACAGAGACCCAGTACTTC. Translated, it gives CASRGQTETQYF.

This sequence joins TRBV9 and TRBJ1-1, with D maybe TRBD1 (5 bases). The germline V gene has CDR1 SGDLS and CDR2 YYNGEE. The CDR3 is 15 residues long. Trimming took off 4 bases at V and 0 bases at J, with 13 bases between the two ends. In nucleotides, the CDR3 is TGTGCCAGCAGCTCAGGGACCGTGATGAACACTGAAGCTTTCTTT. The encoded protein is CASSSGTVMNTEAFF.

The chain is built from TRBV5-1 and TRBJ2-2, with a possible D match to TRBD2 (5 bases). This CDR3 has 14 amino acids. CDR1 SGHRS and CDR2 YFSETQ come from the germline V gene. V lost 8 bases and J lost 0, with 11 bases in between. The CDR3, as DNA: TGCGCCAGTGCCGGGAACGCGAACACCGGGGAGCTGTTTTTT. It yields the protein CASAGNANTGELFF.

The chain carries TRBV28 and TRBJ1-3, with D perhaps matching TRBD1 (5 bases). CDR1 and CDR2 (germline): MDHEN, SYDVKM. CDR3 length equals 15 residues. Deletions cut 7 bases from V and 0 bases from J, with 13 bases between. The CDR3: CASTTGALSGNTIYF. The CDR3 DNA sequence: TGTGCCAGCACGACCGGGGCCCTCTCTGGAAACACCATATATTTT.

The gene calls are TRBV19 and TRBJ2-7, with D tentatively TRBD1 (6 bases). Germline CDR1 is LNHDA and CDR2 is SQIVND (reference sequence). V lost 8 bases and J 2 bases, leaving 16 bases between the germline ends. CDR3 length: 14 residues. The CDR3 sequence: CASSLGQRAYEQYF. The CDR3 DNA reads as TGTGCCAGTTCTCTCGGACAGAGAGCCTACGAGCAGTACTTC.

The rearrangement uses TRBV5-1 and TRBJ1-5; 11 bases fit TRBD1. Germline V CDR1 and CDR2: SGHRS, YFSETQ. The CDR3 has 19 amino acids. The J segment lost 0 bases and the V segment lost 1 base, leaving 9 bases of the junction unmatched. CDR3 sequence: CASSLFPGQGVDSNQPQHF. Here the CDR3 DNA reads TGCGCCAGCAGCTTGTTTCCGGGACAGGGGGTAGATAGCAATCAGCCCCAGCATTTT.

The chain links TRBV6-5 to TRBJ2-6; D remains unclear. V lost 6 bases and J 6 bases, leaving 6 bases between the germline ends. The V gene's germline CDR1 is MNHEY and CDR2 SVGAGI. The CDR3 spans 12 residues. In nucleotides, the CDR3 is TGTGCCAGCAGAGGGTCGGCCAACGTCCTGACTTTC. Its protein product is CASRGSANVLTF.

Only a few counts were recorded for this clone. The J gene is TRBJ2-7, the V gene TRBV7-9; the D is unclear. Trimming shortened V by 0 bases and J by 0 bases, and 12 bases separated the two germline ends. Germline V gives CDR1 SEHNR, CDR2 FQNEAQ (reference sequence). There are 16 residues in the CDR3. The CDR3, as DNA: TGTGCCAGCAGCTTAGCTCCAAACAAAACCTCCTACGAGCAGTACTTC. Its protein is CASSLAPNKTSYEQYF.

The V and J genes are TRBV7-2 and TRBJ2-3; TRBD1 matches at 7 bases. CDR1 and CDR2 from the germline V gene are SGHTA and FQGNSA. Losses at the gene ends were 4 bases for V and 4 bases for J; bases not matched to a gene: 11. CDR3 length: 16 residues. CDR3 sequence reads: CASSSRGGNSADTQYF. CDR3 in DNA: TGTGCCAGCAGCTCAAGAGGGGGCAATAGCGCAGATACGCAGTATTTT.

This CDR3 reads CAISEDGDSSDTQYF. In DNA, the CDR3 is TGTGCCATCAGTGAGGACGGGGATTCGTCAGATACGCAGTATTTT. V is TRBV10-3 and J is TRBJ2-3; TRBD2 might be the D (5 bases). Germline assignment: CDR1 ENHRY and CDR2 SYGVKD. The CDR3 covers 15 residues. V dropped 2 bases and J dropped 4 bases, with 13 bases sitting between them.

The chain employs TRBV27 and TRBJ2-1; D unclear. Germline CDR1 and CDR2: MNHEY and SMNVEV (reference sequence). Trimming shortened V by 4 bases and J by 4 bases, and 14 bases separated the two germline ends. The CDR3 is 15 amino acids. CDR3 amino acids: CASSYRSVRYNEQFF. The CDR3, as DNA: TGTGCCAGCAGTTATAGGAGCGTAAGATACAATGAGCAGTTCTTC.

The chain links TRBV5-4 to TRBJ1-2, with a possible D match to TRBD1 (5 bases). Germline CDR1 reads SGHNT; CDR2 reads YYREEE (reference sequence). There are 14 residues in the CDR3. Trimming shortened V by 1 base and J by 4 bases, and 11 bases separated the two germline ends. CDR3 DNA sequence: TGTGCCAGCAGCTTGCGGGGGGTAGGCTATGGCTACACCTTC. As protein: CASSLRGVGYGYTF.

The rearrangement links TRBV11-1 to TRBJ2-7, with TRBD2 matching 7 bases. The CDR3 spans 14 residues. V was clipped by 8 bases and J by 2 bases; unmatched bases: 9. CDR1 is SGHAT, CDR2 FQDESV, per germline (reference sequence). CDR3 sequence reads: CASQRREGPYEQYF. CDR3 in DNA: TGTGCCAGCCAAAGGAGGGAGGGCCCCTACGAGCAGTACTTC.

The CDR3 nucleotides are TGTGCCAGCAGCTTGGGCGGGACCGATCAGCCCCAGCATTTT. It is translated as CASSLGGTDQPQHF. This chain joins TRBV5-5 and TRBJ1-5, with D possibly being TRBD1 (5 bases). In germline, CDR1 is SGHKS, CDR2 YYEKEE (reference sequence). There are 14 residues in the CDR3. V lost 0 bases, J lost 5 bases, and 9 bases lay in between.

The rearrangement joins TRBV30 to TRBJ1-2; a weak D match, TRBD1 (5 bases). V was clipped by 2 bases and J by 4 bases, with 14 bases between them. CDR1 and CDR2 (germline): GTSNPN, SVGIG (reference sequence). The CDR3 contains 14 residues. CDR3 DNA sequence: TGTGCCTGGAGTTTCCGCGGGGACTCCTATGGCTACACCTTC. This translates into CAWSFRGDSYGYTF.

This chain connects TRBV5-1 to TRBJ2-2; D possibly corresponds to TRBD1 (7 bases). V shed 0 bases and J shed 4 bases, with 10 bases lying between them. The CDR3 length is 15 residues. In germline, CDR1 is SGHRS, CDR2 YFSETQ. CDR3 residues: CASSLGQGGTGELFF. CDR3 DNA sequence: TGCGCCAGCAGCTTGGGTCAGGGGGGCACCGGGGAGCTGTTTTTT.

The J gene is TRBJ2-2, the V gene TRBV2; tentatively, D is TRBD1 (5 bases). CDR1 is SNHLY and CDR2 is FYNNEI in the germline V gene. The V end lost 8 bases, the J end lost 7 bases, and 8 bases lay between the germline ends. This CDR3 is 11 amino acids long. CDR3 loop: CASGRGGELFF. CDR3 bases: TGTGCCAGCGGAAGGGGCGGGGAGCTGTTTTTT.

V and J are TRBV2 and TRBJ2-7; D is unclear. The germline CDR1 and CDR2 sequences are SNHLY and FYNNEI. The germline V and J ends were trimmed by 2 bases and 5 bases, with 4 bases remaining between them. This CDR3 has 11 amino acids. The CDR3 bases are TGTGCCAGCAGTGAATATAACGAGCAGTACTTC. It specifies CASSEYNEQYF. The full variable domain, with the rest looked up from reference TRBV2 and TRBJ2-7, is EPEVTQTPSHQVTQMGQEVILRCVPISNHLYFYWYRQILGQKVEFLVSFYNNEISEKSEIFDDQFSVERPDGSNFTLKIRSTKLEDSAMYFCASSEYNEQYFGPGTRLTVT.

This clone has a handful of counts. This chain joins TRBV27 and TRBJ1-3; D is unclear. The CDR3 is made up of 13 amino acids. Germline V gene lookup returns CDR1 MNHEY and CDR2 SMNVEV (reference sequence). V lost 3 bases to trimming and J lost 8 bases, with 11 bases between them. CDR3 loop: CASSFNAGDTIYF. The CDR3 DNA follows: TGTGCCAGCAGTTTTAACGCCGGCGACACCATATATTTT.

The rearrangement joins TRBV9 to TRBJ2-1; maybe TRBD1 (6 bases). The CDR3 length is 17 residues. Per the germline V gene, CDR1 is SGDLS and CDR2 is YYNGEE. V was clipped by 0 bases and J by 3 bases, with 16 bases between them. CDR3 in DNA: TGTGCCAGCAGCGTAGTACAGGGCCGAGGAGGCTACAATGAGCAGTTCTTC. Encoded protein: CASSVVQGRGGYNEQFF.